Shown below are 22 T cell receptor beta chains from a single sample sequenced in a study of blood T cells in healthy people across ages. For the second PCR, which ran for 7 to 11 cycles, a sample-barcoded 5' primer and a J-beta primer mix were used. TCRdb used MiXCR to reprocess the 5' RACE reads, holding one entry per CDR3 protein. The sample has 1.6 million or so distinct CDR3 sequences, roughly 32% seen once. The sample was blood. The receptors come from a woman in her twenties or thirties in good health.

This clonotype appeared a few times. V is TRBV12-3 or TRBV12-4 and J is TRBJ2-1; 7 bases map to TRBD2. This CDR3 region has 16 residues. The ends lost 11 bases at V and 0 bases at J; junction bases unmatched: 13. The CDR3 loop reads CASKSGGGPSYNEQFF. CDR3 coding DNA: TGTGCCTCGAAAAGTGGGGGAGGGCCCTCCTACAATGAGCAGTTCTTC.

The V and J genes are TRBV4-2 and TRBJ2-3, with 7 bases lining up with TRBD2. CDR1 is LGHNA, CDR2 YNFKEQ, per germline. This CDR3 is built from 17 residues. The V and J ends lost 4 bases and 1 base, in that order; junction bases with no gene match: 11. The CDR3 DNA reads as TGTGCCAGCAGCCGCCTCGGGACTACGTCTGGCACAGATACGCAGTATTTT. Amino acids: CASSRLGTTSGTDTQYF.

There are a few counts of this clonotype. This chain links TRBV2 with TRBJ2-7; perhaps TRBD2 as D (5 bases). The J call is in doubt because the DNA end fits TRBJ2-5 better. In germline, CDR1 is SNHLY, CDR2 FYNNEI. The CDR3 is 13 amino acids. CDR3 loop: CASSERAVGTQYF. The CDR3 bases are TGTGCCAGCAGTGAGAGGGCAGTGGGGACCCAGTACTTC.

Only one count was recorded for this clonotype. The genes are TRBV4-1 and TRBJ1-1; tentatively, D is TRBD1 (6 bases). Trimming cost V 0 bases and J 1 base, with 12 bases left between them. Germline loops: CDR1 MGHRA, CDR2 YSYEKL. CDR3 length equals 16 residues. CDR3 region: CASSQEEDRWNTEAFF. CDR3 in DNA: TGCGCCAGCAGCCAAGAAGAAGACAGGTGGAACACTGAAGCTTTCTTT.

This clonotype was counted only a few times. V is TRBV6-1 and J is TRBJ2-4, with D perhaps matching TRBD1 or TRBD2 (6 bases each). Germline lookup yields CDR1 MNHNS and CDR2 SASEGT. Trimming shortened V by 8 bases and J by 0 bases, and 8 bases separated the two germline ends. The CDR3 has 13 residues. CDR3 DNA: TGTGCCAGCGGAGGGGGAGCCAAAAACATTCAGTACTTC. This translates into CASGGGAKNIQYF.

The J gene is TRBJ1-2, the V gene TRBV28, with 9 bases identical to TRBD1. The CDR3 contains 16 residues. The J segment lost 6 bases and the V segment lost 5 bases, leaving 13 bases of the junction unmatched. Germline CDR1 reads MDHEN; CDR2 reads SYDVKM. As DNA, the CDR3 is TGTGCCAGCAGTCCCAAAGTTGGACAGGGGTACCATGGCTACACCTTC. This translates into CASSPKVGQGYHGYTF.

This clonotype occurred a few times. The chain couples TRBV5-6 to TRBJ2-7; 10 bases agree with TRBD1. Germline values: CDR1 SGHDT, CDR2 YYEEEE. The CDR3 length is 14 residues. Germline trimming cut 7 bases from V and 4 bases from J; bases unmatched to any gene: 8. As DNA, the CDR3 is TGTGCCAGCGGAACCGGGACAGGGGATTACGAGCAGTACTTC. Translation gives CASGTGTGDYEQYF.

The chain uses TRBV29-1 and TRBJ2-1; the D gene is possibly TRBD1 (6 bases). V was clipped by 4 bases and J by 1 base, with 11 bases between them. Germline CDR1 SQVTM, CDR2 ANQGSEA. This CDR3 has 14 amino acids. CDR3 bases: TGCAGCGTTGTGGGGGCAGTATCCTACAATGAGCAGTTCTTC. Protein: CSVVGAVSYNEQFF.

This clonotype appeared a few times. The chain is built from TRBV7-8 and TRBJ2-7; TRBD1 matches at 9 bases. With V trimmed by 4 bases and J by 0 bases, 7 bases remained unmatched. The CDR3 contains 16 residues. The germline gives CDR1 SGHVS, CDR2 FQNEAQ. CDR3 amino acids: CASSSRTGESSYEQYF. The CDR3 DNA reads as TGTGCCAGCAGCTCAAGGACAGGGGAGTCCTCCTACGAGCAGTACTTC.

V usage is TRBV19 and J usage is TRBJ2-3, with 7 bases lining up with TRBD2. The V gene end was trimmed by 3 bases and the J gene end by 4 bases; junction bases not matched to a gene: 7. Germline V gene data show CDR1 as LNHDA and CDR2 as SQIVND (reference sequence). The CDR3 has 15 residues. The CDR3 DNA sequence: TGTGCCAGTAGTATCGGTGGGAGGGCCTCAGATACGCAGTATTTT. Its protein is CASSIGGRASDTQYF.

This sequence joins TRBV28 and TRBJ2-7; 9 positions agree with TRBD1. The J call may be incorrect, as the DNA end agrees better with TRBJ2-5. This CDR3 contains 15 residues. Germline V lookup: CDR1 MDHEN, CDR2 SYDVKM. The CDR3 reads CASSLGDRVGETQYF. The CDR3 region has the DNA TGTGCCAGCAGTTTAGGGGACAGGGTCGGGGAGACCCAGTACTTC.

The chain carries TRBV5-1 and TRBJ2-5, with TRBD1 identical over 10 bases. With 0 bases clipped from V and 5 bases from J, the junction kept 7 bases outside the gene matches. The germline CDR1 and CDR2 sequences are SGHRS and YFSETQ. This CDR3 region has 16 residues. The CDR3 reads CASSLAGTGEGETQYF. The DNA for the CDR3 is TGCGCCAGCAGCTTGGCCGGGACAGGGGAGGGGGAGACCCAGTACTTC.

This clonotype was counted a single time. This sequence joins TRBV4-1 and TRBJ2-1; 9 bases fit TRBD2. Per the germline V gene, CDR1 is MGHRA and CDR2 is YSYEKL. V trimming: 0 bases; J trimming: 3 bases; junction bases outside the gene matches: 9. CDR3 length equals 18 residues. The CDR3 DNA sequence: TGCGCCAGCAGCCAAGACGGGGGGCGCGGGAGGGTCTACAATGAGCAGTTCTTC. Its protein is CASSQDGGRGRVYNEQFF.

A remark on this clonotype: This clone may be a read error of a much larger clone one base away. This chain connects TRBV10-3 to TRBJ2-5; D not certain. The assigned J gene may be wrong: the sequence end matches TRBJ2-7 better. This CDR3 contains 14 residues. Germline-derived CDR1 and CDR2 are ENHRY and SYGVKD. CDR3 sequence (DNA): TGTGCCATCAGGGTCTACAGAACGGCGTACGAGCAGTACTTC. Translated: CAIRVYRTAYEQYF.

This chain joins TRBV12-3 or TRBV12-4 and TRBJ1-2; D unresolved. Trimming took off 4 bases at V and 5 bases at J, with 17 bases between the two ends. The CDR3 length is 15 residues. CDR3 in DNA: TGTGCCAGCAGTTCGAGTGGGGTGGAATGGTATGGCTACACCTTC. It specifies CASSSSGVEWYGYTF.

This clonotype was seen a handful of times. J is TRBJ1-5 and V is TRBV2; 9 bases are shared with TRBD1. V was pared by 5 bases and J by 5 bases, with 7 bases of the junction left unmatched. In germline, CDR1 is SNHLY, CDR2 FYNNEI. This CDR3 comprises 15 residues. DNA of the CDR3: TGTGCCAGCAGTCGGGACAGGGCTAGTCATCAGCCCCAGCATTTT. This translates into CASSRDRASHQPQHF.

This clonotype has only a few counts. The genes are TRBV3-1 and TRBJ1-2, with a possible D match to TRBD1 (5 bases). The ends were cut back, 0 bases at V and 4 bases at J, with 12 bases in the middle. CDR1 and CDR2 (germline): LGHDT, YNNKEL (reference sequence). There are 15 residues in the CDR3. The chain's CDR3 is CASSQDWGVGYGYTF. In DNA, the CDR3 is TGTGCCAGCAGCCAAGATTGGGGGGTAGGCTATGGCTACACCTTC.

V usage is TRBV20-1 and J usage is TRBJ2-1, with D maybe TRBD2 (6 bases). The V end was cut by 2 bases, the J end by 2 bases, with 10 bases between. This CDR3 comprises 14 residues. Germline V gene sequence: CDR1 DFQATT, CDR2 SNEGSKA (reference sequence). The CDR3 nucleotides are TGCAGTGCTAGACTAGCGAGGACCTACAATGAGCAGTTCTTC. As protein: CSARLARTYNEQFF.

The CDR3 here is CSAWDRGGYGYTF. CDR3 nucleotides: TGCAGTGCGTGGGACAGGGGAGGCTATGGCTACACCTTC. The chain has TRBV20-1 and TRBJ1-2, with 10 bases matching TRBD1. The CDR3 is made up of 13 amino acids. Germline V gene lookup returns CDR1 DFQATT and CDR2 SNEGSKA (reference sequence). V lost 6 bases and J lost 4; bases outside the gene matches: 5.

This chain joins TRBV29-1 and TRBJ2-3; TRBD2 agrees at 11 bases. From germline, CDR1 is SQVTM and CDR2 ANQGSEA. The CDR3 runs 17 residues. The J segment lost 3 bases and the V segment lost 3 bases, leaving 11 bases of the junction unmatched. As DNA, the CDR3 is TGCAGCGTTGACCCCTTCTTAGCGGGAGGGAGTACAGATACGCAGTATTTT. Its translation: CSVDPFLAGGSTDTQYF.

The rearrangement links TRBV2 to TRBJ2-7, with D hard to call. Looked up from germline, CDR1 is SNHLY and CDR2 is FYNNEI. V was shortened by 1 base and J by 2 bases, with 9 bases between the two germline ends. The CDR3 has 14 residues. The CDR3 DNA reads TGTGCCAGCAGTGAAGGAGGATGGGCCTACGAGCAGTACTTC. Protein sequence: CASSEGGWAYEQYF.

This clonotype was counted only a few times. This clone may be a read error of a much larger clone one base away. V gene TRBV7-3 combines with J gene TRBJ2-2; tentatively, D is TRBD2 (6 bases). CDR3 length: 15 amino acids. V was trimmed by 4 bases and J by 7 bases, leaving 16 bases between them. The germline V gene has CDR1 SGHTA and CDR2 FQGTGA. The CDR3 here is CASSYGAGSGGELFF. The DNA of the CDR3 is TGTGCCAGCAGCTATGGAGCGGGTTCGGGCGGGGAGCTGTTTTTT.